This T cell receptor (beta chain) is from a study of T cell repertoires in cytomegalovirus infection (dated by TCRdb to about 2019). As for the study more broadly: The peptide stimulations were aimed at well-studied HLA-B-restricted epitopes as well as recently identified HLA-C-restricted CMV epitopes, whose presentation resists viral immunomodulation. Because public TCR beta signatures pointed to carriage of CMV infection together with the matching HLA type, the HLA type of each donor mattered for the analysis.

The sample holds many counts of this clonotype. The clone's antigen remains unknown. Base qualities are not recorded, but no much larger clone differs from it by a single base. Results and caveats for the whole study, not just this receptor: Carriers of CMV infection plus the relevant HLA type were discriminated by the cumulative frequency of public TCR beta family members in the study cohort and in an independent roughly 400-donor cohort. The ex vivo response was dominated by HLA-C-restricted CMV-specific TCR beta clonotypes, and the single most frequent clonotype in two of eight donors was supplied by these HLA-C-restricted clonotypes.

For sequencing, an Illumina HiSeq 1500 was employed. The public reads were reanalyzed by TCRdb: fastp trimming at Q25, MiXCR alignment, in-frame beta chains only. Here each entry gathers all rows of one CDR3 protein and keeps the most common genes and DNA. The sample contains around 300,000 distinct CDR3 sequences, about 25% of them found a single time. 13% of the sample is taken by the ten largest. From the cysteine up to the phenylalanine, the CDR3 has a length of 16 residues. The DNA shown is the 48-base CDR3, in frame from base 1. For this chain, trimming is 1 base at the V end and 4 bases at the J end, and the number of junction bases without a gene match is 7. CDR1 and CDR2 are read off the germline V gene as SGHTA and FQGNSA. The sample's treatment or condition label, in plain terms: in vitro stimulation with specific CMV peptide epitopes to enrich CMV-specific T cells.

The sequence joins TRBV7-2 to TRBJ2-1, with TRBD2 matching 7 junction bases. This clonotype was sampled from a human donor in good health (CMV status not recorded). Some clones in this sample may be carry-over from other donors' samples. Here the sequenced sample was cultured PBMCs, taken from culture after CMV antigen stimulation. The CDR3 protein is CASSLGLGGRYNEQFF. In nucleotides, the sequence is TGTGCCAGCAGCTTAGGACTGGGAGGGAGATACAATGAGCAGTTCTTC. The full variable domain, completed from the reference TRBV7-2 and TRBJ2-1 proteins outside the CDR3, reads GAGVSQSPSNKVTEKGKDVELRCDPISGHTALYWYRQSLGQGLEFLIYFQGNSAPDKSGLPSDRFSAERTGGSVSTLTIQRTQQEDSAVYLCASSLGLGGRYNEQFFGPGTRLTVL.